These 2 T cell receptor beta chains were sequenced from one sample in a study of immune evolution from preneoplasia to lung adenocarcinoma. Data came from immunoSEQ multiplex PCR; TCRdb stores just in-frame clones and leaves some out. The data show 6,000 to 8,500 clones, with less than 85% seen just once and 7.5% to 9.5% held by the top ten. Material for sequencing was FFPE atypical adenomatous hyperplasia tissue from the lung. Subset of the sample: atypical adenomatous hyperplasia (AAH), lung preneoplasia. All receptors derive from a donor aged 70 or older with lung adenocarcinoma. Some clones in this sample may be carry-over from other donors' samples.

This sequence joins TRBV18 and TRBJ1-5, with 7 bases lining up with TRBD1. The CDR3 covers 15 residues. The V segment lost 3 bases and the J segment 6 bases; nucleotides outside the gene matches: 8. CDR1 is KGHSH, CDR2 LQKENI, per germline. DNA for the CDR3: TGTGCCAGCTCACCTGGGGCACAGGGGTCTCAGCCCCAGCATTTT. It encodes CASSPGAQGSQPQHF.

The V call is TRBV7-6, the J call TRBJ2-7; the D is unclear. The length of the CDR3 is 15 residues. V dropped 5 bases and J dropped 2 bases, with 16 bases sitting between them. Germline V gene data show CDR1 as SGHVS and CDR2 as FNYEAQ. CDR3 nucleotides: TGTGCCAGCAGCGGGCGGCCTCAAAGCACCTACGAGCAGTACTTC. This sequence encodes CASSGRPQSTYEQYF.